This T cell receptor beta chain was sequenced for a study of blood T cell repertoires in COVID-19. About the study: Nucleic acid was either cDNA or gDNA, and it came from T cells, B-cell-depleted T cells, or PBMCs.

The assay was immunoSEQ multiplex PCR, and TCRdb's table has in-frame clones only and misses some. Of 180,000 or so clones listed, roughly 86% are singletons. Individuals drawn from around 24 US areas were roughly 18 to 89 years old. V dropped 5 bases and J dropped 4 bases, with 14 bases sitting between them. The germline V gene encodes CDR1 SGHVS and CDR2 FNYEAQ. The CDR3 contains 14 residues. This receptor was identified in a woman aged 30 to 39 who had recovered from COVID-19. Sequenced input: PBMCs or T cells enriched from blood (not recorded which). The V and J genes are TRBV7-6 and TRBJ1-1; TRBD1 might be the D (6 bases). The CDR3 nucleotides are TGTGCCAGCAGCCACAGGGTTAAGAGCACTGAAGCTTTCTTT. Amino acid sequence: CASSHRVKSTEAFF.